The 29 T cell receptor beta chains below were found in one sample sequenced in a study of CD8 T cells in Susac syndrome. RNA in amounts of roughly 0.5 to 1 ug was reverse transcribed with random hexamers. MiXCR was run by TCRdb on the immunoSEQ multiplex PCR reads, yielding one entry per CDR3 protein. The sample carries some 47,000 distinct CDR3 sequences, around 92% recorded once. Sequencing was performed on CD8+ T cells from PBMCs. Receptors were obtained from a human donor in good health.

The rearrangement uses TRBV4-1 and TRBJ1-5; D possibly corresponds to TRBD1 (6 bases). In germline, CDR1 is MGHRA, CDR2 YSYEKL. CDR3 size: 16 residues. Trimming pared 4 bases from V and 1 base from J, leaving 14 bases between. CDR3 sequence: CASSLEQGTSNQPQHF. The CDR3 bases are TGCGCCAGCAGCCTTGAACAGGGTACGAGCAATCAGCCCCAGCATTTT.

The CDR3 DNA is TGTGCCAGCAGGGACCTAGCGGGCGAGGGAAATGAGCAGTTCTTC. Protein: CASRDLAGEGNEQFF. V is TRBV6-2 or TRBV6-3 and J is TRBJ2-1; 8 bases are shared with TRBD2. The CDR3 runs 15 residues. The V segment lost 6 bases and the J segment 7 bases; nucleotides outside the gene matches: 11. Germline loops: CDR1 MNHEY, CDR2 SVGEGT.

The V gene is TRBV27, the J gene TRBJ2-7; maybe TRBD2 (6 bases). V was trimmed by 2 bases and J by 3 bases, leaving 8 bases between them. This CDR3 has 13 amino acids. Germline V gene sequence: CDR1 MNHEY, CDR2 SMNVEV (reference sequence). CDR3 sequence: CASSLAGNYEQYF. CDR3 nucleotide sequence: TGTGCCAGCAGTTTAGCGGGGAACTACGAGCAGTACTTC.

J is TRBJ2-7 and V is TRBV13; 7 nucleotides line up with TRBD1. The CDR3 loop spans 16 amino acids. Germline loops: CDR1 PRHDT, CDR2 FYEKMQ (reference sequence). Trimming took 5 bases from V and 0 from J; bases not matched to a gene: 10. The DNA for the CDR3 is TGTGCCAGCAGCCGACGGGACAGCCTGAGCTCCTACGAGCAGTACTTC. Translation: CASSRRDSLSSYEQYF.

The chain employs TRBV7-8 and TRBJ1-1; 7 bases line up with TRBD1. The CDR3 loop spans 13 amino acids. CDR1 and CDR2 (germline): SGHVS, FQNEAQ. Germline trimming cut 5 bases from V and 11 bases from J; bases unmatched to any gene: 11. As DNA, the CDR3 is TGTGCCAGCAGCCCAGGGGGAGCCGTAGATGCTTTCTTT. Protein product: CASSPGGAVDAFF. Based on the CDR3 plus reference TRBV7-8 and TRBJ1-1, the full variable domain is GAGVSQSPRYKVAKRGQDVALRCDPISGHVSLFWYQQALGQGPEFLTYFQNEAQLDKSGLPSDRFFAERPEGSVSTLKIQRTQQEDSAVYLCASSPGGAVDAFFGQGTRLTVV.

The genes are TRBV4-3 and TRBJ1-2; D remains ambiguous. The CDR3 has 16 amino acids. Germline V CDR1 and CDR2: LGHNA, YSLEER. V lost 0 bases and J lost 0, with 11 bases in between. DNA of the CDR3: TGCGCCAGCAGCCAAGATTGGAGAAGAGCTAACTATGGCTACACCTTC. This gives the protein CASSQDWRRANYGYTF.

The chain recombines TRBV12-3 or TRBV12-4 with TRBJ2-3, with a tentative D call TRBD1 (5 bases). Trimming shortened V by 6 bases and J by 0 bases, and 25 bases separated the two germline ends. The CDR3 runs to 19 residues. Here the CDR3 DNA reads TGTGCCAGCAGCTTGCTGTGGGCAGGGCCCTCACCAAGCACAGATACGCAGTATTTT. Translated: CASSLLWAGPSPSTDTQYF.

This chain links TRBV6-2 or TRBV6-3 with TRBJ1-2; unclear D gene. The CDR3 has 11 residues. Germline V CDR1 and CDR2: MNHEY, SVGEGT. Trimming stripped 6 bases from V and 8 bases from J, with 10 bases between. The CDR3 region is CASRIYGGYTF. The CDR3 region has the DNA TGTGCCAGCAGAATTTATGGGGGCTACACCTTC.

The V gene is TRBV20-1, the J gene TRBJ1-2; D unresolved. V was clipped by 8 bases and J by 3 bases, with 19 bases between them. CDR1 and CDR2 from the germline V gene are DFQATT and SNEGSKA (reference sequence). This CDR3 region has 14 residues. The DNA of the CDR3 is TGCAGTCCCTACGGGTTCAGGATGGACTATGGCTACACCTTC. Its translation: CSPYGFRMDYGYTF.

This chain connects TRBV4-3 to TRBJ2-7, with 11 bases lining up with TRBD2. Germline CDR1 and CDR2: LGHNA and YSLEER. The CDR3 loop spans 18 amino acids. V was clipped by 0 bases and J by 0 bases; unmatched bases: 7. CDR3 sequence reads: CASSQERGLAGGSYEQYF. As DNA, the CDR3 is TGCGCCAGCAGCCAAGAGAGGGGGCTAGCGGGAGGCTCCTACGAGCAGTACTTC.

CDR3: CASRSNEKLFF. CDR3 DNA sequence: TGTGCCAGCAGGAGTAATGAAAAACTGTTTTTT. This sequence joins TRBV6-5 and TRBJ1-4; unclear D gene. V lost 6 bases, J lost 4 bases, and 3 bases lay in between. The CDR3 loop spans 11 amino acids. CDR1 is MNHEY and CDR2 is SVGAGI in the germline V gene.

The chain combines TRBV7-9 with TRBJ2-5; a weak D match, TRBD2 (5 bases). Trimming removed 5 bases from V and 2 bases from J, with 9 bases in between. This CDR3 has 13 amino acids. Germline CDR1 is SEHNR and CDR2 is FQNEAQ (reference sequence). The CDR3 spells CASSASWQETQYF. The CDR3, as DNA: TGTGCCAGCAGCGCTAGCTGGCAAGAGACCCAGTACTTC.

The rearrangement uses TRBV18 and TRBJ2-5, with TRBD1 identical over 7 bases. Germline values: CDR1 KGHSH, CDR2 LQKENI. V was pared by 2 bases and J by 1 base, with 16 bases of the junction left unmatched. This CDR3 contains 19 residues. The CDR3 DNA follows: TGTGCCAGCTCACCAGGTCTGCCAGGGGGACCAACCCTCCAAGAGACCCAGTACTTC. It yields the protein CASSPGLPGGPTLQETQYF.

J is TRBJ2-2 and V is TRBV20-1; TRBD1 might be the D (6 bases). This CDR3 spans 15 amino acids. V was trimmed by 1 base and J by 5 bases, leaving 14 bases between them. Germline assignment: CDR1 DFQATT and CDR2 SNEGSKA (reference sequence). CDR3 protein: CSARVEGGWTGELFF. The DNA of the CDR3 is TGCAGTGCTAGAGTGGAAGGGGGATGGACCGGGGAGCTGTTTTTT.

The rearrangement joins TRBV27 to TRBJ2-2, with D uncertain. Germline V gene data show CDR1 as MNHEY and CDR2 as SMNVEV (reference sequence). This CDR3 contains 12 residues. V lost 5 bases and J lost 3, with 4 bases in between. DNA for the CDR3: TGTGCCAGCAGTCCCTACACCGGGGAGCTGTTTTTT. The encoded protein is CASSPYTGELFF.

The rearrangement joins TRBV3-1 to TRBJ2-2; D unresolved. Between the trimmed V and J ends, which lost 2 bases and 6 bases, there was a span of 13 bases. Germline V gene data show CDR1 as LGHDT and CDR2 as YNNKEL (reference sequence). The CDR3 spans 15 residues. This chain's CDR3 is CASSQRLAVAGELFF. In DNA form, the CDR3 reads TGTGCCAGCAGCCAAAGGCTTGCAGTGGCCGGGGAGCTGTTTTTT.

The chain joins TRBV27 to TRBJ1-2; TRBD1 is a possible D gene (5 bases). From germline, CDR1 is MNHEY and CDR2 SMNVEV (reference sequence). The CDR3 runs to 15 residues. The V end lost 6 bases, the J end lost 3 bases, and 17 bases lay between the germline ends. The CDR3 DNA is TGTGCCAGCAGCCCCGTGGGAGGGGCGGACTATGGCTACACCTTC. Protein sequence: CASSPVGGADYGYTF.

The chain recombines TRBV7-9 with TRBJ2-1; perhaps D is TRBD1 or TRBD2 (5 bases each). With 5 bases removed from V and 9 bases from J, the gap between germline ends came to 14 bases. This CDR3 has 13 amino acids. Germline CDR1 SEHNR, CDR2 FQNEAQ (reference sequence). The CDR3 loop reads CASSRDLPFEQFF. DNA for the CDR3: TGTGCCAGCAGCCGGGACCTTCCGTTTGAGCAGTTCTTC. Combining the CDR3 with reference TRBV7-9 and TRBJ2-1 gives the whole variable domain DTGVSQNPRHKITKRGQNVTFRCDPISEHNRLYWYRQTLGQGPEFLTYFQNEAQLEKSRLLSDRFSAERPKGSFSTLEIQRTEQGDSAMYLCASSRDLPFEQFFGPGTRLTVL.

In DNA, the CDR3 is TGTGCCATTTCGACTAGCGGGCGGGAGGGCACAGATACGCAGTATTTT. This codes for CAISTSGREGTDTQYF. The genes are TRBV2 and TRBJ2-3; 10 nucleotides agree with TRBD2. Per germline, CDR1 SNHLY and CDR2 FYNNEI. With 10 bases clipped from V and 1 base from J, the junction kept 11 bases outside the gene matches. CDR3 length: 16 residues. The whole variable domain, remainder taken from reference TRBV2 and TRBJ2-3, is EPEVTQTPSHQVTQMGQEVILRCVPISNHLYFYWYRQILGQKVEFLVSFYNNEISEKSEIFDDQFSVERPDGSNFTLKIRSTKLEDSAMYFCAISTSGREGTDTQYFGPGTRLTVL.

This clonotype showed up just once. The rearrangement joins TRBV19 to TRBJ1-1; D possibly corresponds to TRBD1 (5 bases). The CDR3 extends over 14 amino acids. Deletions cut 3 bases from V and 1 base from J, with 9 bases between. Germline lookup yields CDR1 LNHDA and CDR2 SQIVND (reference sequence). The CDR3 is CASSIGQGNTEAFF. The CDR3 DNA reads TGTGCCAGTAGTATTGGTCAGGGGAACACTGAAGCTTTCTTT.

This clonotype was seen once. The V gene is TRBV9, the J gene TRBJ1-3; D unresolved. The CDR3 length is 14 residues. Trimming removed 1 base from V and 4 bases from J, with 9 bases in between. The germline CDR1 and CDR2 sequences are SGDLS and YYNGEE. CDR3 loop: CASSVRLEGNTIYF. The CDR3, as DNA: TGTGCCAGCAGCGTACGGCTGGAGGGAAACACCATATATTTT.

The chain recombines TRBV5-6 with TRBJ2-1; 8 bases map to TRBD2. The germline V gene encodes CDR1 SGHDT and CDR2 YYEEEE. CDR3 size: 18 residues. Trimming at V came to 2 bases and at J to 9 bases, leaving 19 bases not matched to a gene. This chain's CDR3 is CASSFSRGSGRPRVEQFF. The CDR3 nucleotides read TGTGCCAGCAGCTTCTCGAGGGGCAGCGGGAGACCCCGGGTTGAGCAGTTCTTC.

V usage is TRBV6-2 or TRBV6-3 and J usage is TRBJ2-7; possibly TRBD1 for D (6 bases). This CDR3 contains 19 residues. CDR1 and CDR2 from the germline V gene are MNHEY and SVGEGT. Trimming took 6 bases from V and 4 from J, leaving 31 bases between them. CDR3 in amino acids: CASSSRSGTSVSRAYEQYF. In DNA, the CDR3 is TGTGCCAGCAGCAGCAGATCCGGGACATCCGTAAGTCGGGCTTACGAGCAGTACTTC.

J is TRBJ2-3 and V is TRBV4-3, with D possibly matching TRBD2 (6 bases). This CDR3 is 16 amino acids long. Germline-derived CDR1 and CDR2 are LGHNA and YSLEER. The ends were cut back, 1 base at V and 6 bases at J, with 17 bases in the middle. Here the CDR3 DNA reads TGCGCCAGCAGCCAAGGCGGGACGACTAGTGATGATACGCAGTATTTT. Translation gives CASSQGGTTSDDTQYF.

The genes are TRBV30 and TRBJ2-7; D ambiguous. In germline, CDR1 is GTSNPN, CDR2 SVGIG (reference sequence). This CDR3 contains 12 residues. V lost 1 base and J lost 5, with 9 bases in between. The CDR3 DNA reads TGTGCCTGGAGTGATCGAATCAACGAGCAGTACTTC. Translated: CAWSDRINEQYF.

V is TRBV27 and J is TRBJ1-2, with D possibly matching TRBD1 (5 bases). Germline CDR1 reads MNHEY; CDR2 reads SMNVEV (reference sequence). The CDR3 loop spans 14 amino acids. The germline V and J ends were trimmed by 6 bases and 4 bases, with 15 bases remaining between them. The CDR3 coding sequence is TGTGCCAGCAGGGTCGGAGGGGCGGTCTATGGCTACACCTTC. Its protein is CASRVGGAVYGYTF.

V is TRBV29-1 and J is TRBJ2-1, with 10 bases that match TRBD2. This CDR3 has 13 amino acids. CDR1 is SQVTM and CDR2 is ANQGSEA in the germline V gene. The CDR3 reads CGMLAGEGNEQFF. CDR3 DNA: TGCGGAATGCTAGCGGGAGAGGGAAATGAGCAGTTCTTC.

The V and J genes are TRBV14 and TRBJ2-1, with TRBD2 as a possible D gene (7 bases). Germline assignment: CDR1 SGHDN and CDR2 FVKESK. The V end was cut by 2 bases, the J end by 9 bases, with 11 bases between. CDR3 size: 13 residues. In nucleotides, the CDR3 is TGTGCCAGCAGCCAATACGGGGGGCTTGAGCAGTTCTTC. It encodes CASSQYGGLEQFF.

V usage is TRBV5-6 and J usage is TRBJ2-1; either TRBD1 or TRBD2 may fit D (5 bases each). Between the trimmed V and J ends, which lost 5 bases and 4 bases, there was a span of 19 bases. CDR3 length: 16 amino acids. Germline V gene sequence: CDR1 SGHDT, CDR2 YYEEEE. In DNA form, the CDR3 reads TGTGCCAGCAGGTTTAGTTGGGACCTTCCTTACAATGAGCAGTTCTTC. Amino acid sequence: CASRFSWDLPYNEQFF.